This T cell receptor (beta chain) was captured in a study of blood T cell repertoires in COVID-19 (dated by TCRdb to about 2020). With respect to the entire study: The collaborator samples originated in the United States, Italy and Spain and spanned the acute and convalescent phases of COVID-19. Subjects who had been exposed to COVID-19, were actively infected with it, or had recovered from it provided the deeply sampled blood TCRbeta repertoires that made up the dataset. Sample metadata almost always included a de-identified subject ID, COVID-19 status, age in years and sex. The repertoires were made available in a free public database intended to serve as a resource for research on the immune response to SARS-CoV-2. The material from the prospective study consisted of cDNA or gDNA derived from T cells, B-cell-depleted T cells, or PBMCs. Where HLA class I and class II types were available, the types were taken from metadata supplied by the sample provider, not from assay-based typing. Samples were obtained from the ongoing ImmuneRACE study (first 160 participants) and from 1,254 subjects provided by 6 global collaborators. Findings and caveats that apply to the study as a whole: How much clinical and demographic metadata was included differed by source and by participant, and the metadata was provided uncurated.

The germline V gene specifies MNHEY as CDR1 and SVGAGI as CDR2. Taken from cysteine to phenylalanine, the CDR3 has 12 residues. The entry retains the CDR3 DNA only, 36 bases that are in frame from base 1. The V end loses 5 bases and the J end loses 8 bases, and a stretch of 12 bases separates them. One collaborating source in Seattle enrolled patients while the patients were actively infected and followed the patients over time throughout the course of disease. Collaborating institutions collected whole blood in K2EDTA tubes following their own protocols. For TCRbeta analysis, collaborator samples were shipped as frozen whole blood, as isolated PBMCs, or as DNA extracted from either sample type. The immunoSEQ Assay, a bias-controlled multiplex PCR, was used to amplify TCRbeta CDR3 regions from genomic DNA. As for the original processing: Nucleated cell counts per sample were estimated from amplification of reference gene primers within the assay. To quantify the absolute abundance of each unique TCRbeta CDR3 rearrangement, sequence reads were collapsed and filtered. Productive Simpson clonality was computed per sample as the square root of Simpson's diversity index over productive rearrangements. Drawn from immuneACCESS, this table holds only the in-frame rearrangements with V and J called that TCRdb kept. Clones are partly lost; checked studies trace under half to an unresolved V gene and leave the rest unexplained. The DNA was the basis for D and trimming; V, J and clone size are from that table. The sample table lists about 68,000 clones, 75% to 90% of them with a count of one. The ten biggest clones cover around 6% of the sample.

This clone was seen once. Its antigen is unknown. Base qualities are not provided; no much larger clone lies one nucleotide away. The sequence is built from TRBV6-5 and TRBJ1-2; TRBD1 is a weak D gene call, 5 bases matching. The clonotype originates from a man at least 80 years old with COVID-19, enrolled during active disease. Sequencing input: peripheral blood. In nucleotide form, the sequence is TGTGCCAGCAGTCTCCGGGGGAGCGGCTACACCTTC. It translates as CASSLRGSGYTF.